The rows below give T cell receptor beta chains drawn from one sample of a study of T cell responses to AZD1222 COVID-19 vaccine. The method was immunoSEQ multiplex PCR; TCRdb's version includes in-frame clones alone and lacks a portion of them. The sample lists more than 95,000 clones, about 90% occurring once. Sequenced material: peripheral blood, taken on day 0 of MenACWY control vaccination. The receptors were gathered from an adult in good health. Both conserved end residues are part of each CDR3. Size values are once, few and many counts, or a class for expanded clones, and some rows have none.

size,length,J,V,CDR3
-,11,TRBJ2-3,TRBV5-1,CASSLSDTQYF
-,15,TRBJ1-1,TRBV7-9,CASSPRYRGRLEAFF
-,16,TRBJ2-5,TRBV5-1,CASSLGGSNWQETQYF
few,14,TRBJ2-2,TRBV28,CASITRGFGGELFF
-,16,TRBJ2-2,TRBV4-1,CASSRGTSGNTGELFF
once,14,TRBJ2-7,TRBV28,CASSPSGHTYEQYF
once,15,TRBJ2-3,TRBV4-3,CASSQDRGGADTQYF
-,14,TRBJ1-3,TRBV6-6,CASSYSIAGNTIYF
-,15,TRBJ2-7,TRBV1,CTSSRSQGVPYEQYF
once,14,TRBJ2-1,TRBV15,CATSIGGDGGEQFF
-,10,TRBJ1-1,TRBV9,CASSKTGRCF
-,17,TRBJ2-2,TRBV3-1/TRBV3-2,CASSASQDRGWTGELFF
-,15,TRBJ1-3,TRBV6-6,CASSYGQGGGNTIYF
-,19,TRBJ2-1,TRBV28,CASSLFGDIPGLAGGLQFF
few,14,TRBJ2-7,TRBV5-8,CASSLLEGRNEQYF
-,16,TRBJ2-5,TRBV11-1,CASSRQGGVDWQTQYF
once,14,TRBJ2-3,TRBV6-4,CASSDPGTSDTQYF
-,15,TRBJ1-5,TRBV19,CASSSRDRGSQPQHF
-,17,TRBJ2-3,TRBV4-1,CASSQETSGRVADTQYF
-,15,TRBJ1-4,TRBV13,CASSLRGGGNEKLFF
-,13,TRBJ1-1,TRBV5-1,CASSAVGGSEAFF
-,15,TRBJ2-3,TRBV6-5,CASTLQGGRLDTQYF
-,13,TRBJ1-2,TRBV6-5,CASSSQGGYGYTF
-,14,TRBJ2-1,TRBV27,CASLGGQGYLEQFF
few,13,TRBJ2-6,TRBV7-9,CARDSSGANVLTF
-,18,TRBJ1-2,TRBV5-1,CASSFSWAGGASNYGYTF
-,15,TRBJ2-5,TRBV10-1,CASSESGDFEETQYF
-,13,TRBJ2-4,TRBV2,CASSGGPVNIQYF
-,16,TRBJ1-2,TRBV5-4,CASSRPSDRALLGYTF
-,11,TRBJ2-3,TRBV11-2,CASSYQGPQYF
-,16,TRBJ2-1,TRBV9,CAKTDLASGANNEQFF
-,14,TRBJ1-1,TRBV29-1,CSVEEGRGGTEAFF
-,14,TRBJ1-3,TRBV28,CASSTSVERRTIYF